This T cell receptor beta chain came from a study of T-cell reconstitution after alpha-beta-depleted transplantation in children. For TCRbeta, the library was prepared with unique molecular identifiers. MiXCR, applied by TCRdb to the PCR reads, yields one record per CDR3 protein. The repertoire holds 250,000 or so distinct CDR3 sequences, with roughly 8.2% as singletons. Looked up from germline, CDR1 is DFQATT and CDR2 is SNEGSKA (reference sequence). The CDR3 runs 12 residues. Trimming stripped 1 base from V and 8 bases from J, with 11 bases between. This clonotype was recorded many times. Sample: PBMCs, mostly from graft donor cells, taken 180 days after TCRalphabeta/CD19-depleted stem cell transplant. V usage is TRBV20-1 and J usage is TRBJ1-1; D gene unclear. The source is a male patient between 5 and 17 years old who had a stem cell transplant for acute lymphoblastic leukemia, so the T cells may come from the graft donor. The DNA of the CDR3 is TGCAGTGCTAGAGTGAGGGCTTTCGAAGCTTTCTTT. It is translated as CSARVRAFEAFF.